Below, 28 T cell receptor beta chains from the same sample are listed, as sequenced in a study of T cell repertoires in cytomegalovirus infection. TCRdb re-derived calls from the reads in MiXCR, one entry per CDR3 protein. The data hold roughly 630,000 distinct CDR3 sequences, with approximately 24% observed a single time. The sequencing sample was made of CD8+ T cells from PBMCs. These receptors were collected from a human donor in good health (CMV status not recorded). Some clones in this sample may be carry-over from other donors' samples.

The chain links TRBV6-2 or TRBV6-3 to TRBJ1-1; a possible D gene is TRBD1 (6 bases). The CDR3 is 13 residues long. Between the trimmed V and J ends, which lost 2 bases and 8 bases, there was a span of 12 bases. Germline CDR1 MNHEY, CDR2 SVGEGT. CDR3 nucleotide sequence: TGTGCCAGCAGTTACCGAACAGGGCTCGAAGCTTTCTTT. Amino acids: CASSYRTGLEAFF.

V gene TRBV6-6 combines with J gene TRBJ2-6; TRBD1 is a possible D gene (6 bases). The CDR3 covers 17 residues. The V and J ends lost 0 bases and 4 bases respectively, with 13 bases between them. The germline V gene has CDR1 MNHNY and CDR2 SVGAGI (reference sequence). CDR3 residues: CASSYSTRGSGANVLTF. Written as DNA, the CDR3 is TGTGCCAGCAGTTACTCGACCAGGGGAAGCGGGGCCAACGTCCTGACTTTC.

This clonotype was detected a few times. V usage is TRBV5-6 and J usage is TRBJ2-3; D is unresolved. The CDR3 is made up of 16 amino acids. From germline, CDR1 is SGHDT and CDR2 YYEEEE. V was shortened by 3 bases and J by 1 base, with 15 bases between the two germline ends. CDR3 DNA: TGTGCCAGCAGCTCCCGACTTAGCTGGGGCACAGATACGCAGTATTTT. Its translation: CASSSRLSWGTDTQYF.

The V call is TRBV29-1, the J call TRBJ2-2; tentatively, D is TRBD1 or TRBD2 (5 bases each). V was cut by 6 bases and J by 6 bases, with 17 bases left in between. The CDR3 runs to 14 residues. Germline V gene data show CDR1 as SQVTM and CDR2 as ANQGSEA. The CDR3 loop reads CSVRELSYSGELFF. The CDR3 nucleotides are TGCAGCGTCAGGGAGCTATCCTATTCCGGGGAGCTGTTTTTT.

The gene calls are TRBV7-4 and TRBJ1-2; no firm D call. This CDR3 contains 11 residues. Germline CDR1 and CDR2: SGHVT and SQSDAQ. Trimming left V 2 bases short and J 12 bases short, with 10 bases between. The CDR3 DNA is TGTGCCAGCAGCTTAATAAAGGGTGACACCTTC. As protein: CASSLIKGDTF. The whole variable domain, remainder taken from reference TRBV7-4 and TRBJ1-2, is GAGVSQSPRYKVAKRGRDVALRCDSISGHVTLYWYRQTLGQGSEVLTYSQSDAQRDKSGRPSGRFSAERPERSVSTLKIQRTEQGDSAVYLCASSLIKGDTFGSGTRLTVV.

The chain recombines TRBV28 with TRBJ1-2, with 7 bases matching TRBD1. Trimming removed 5 bases from V and 7 bases from J; junction bases left unmatched: 7. The CDR3 runs 13 residues. Germline values: CDR1 MDHEN, CDR2 SYDVKM. CDR3 region: CASSDARGFGYTF. The CDR3 DNA is TGTGCCAGCAGTGATGCCAGGGGGTTTGGCTACACCTTC.

This chain uses TRBV12-3 or TRBV12-4 with TRBJ2-1; D assignment may be TRBD1 or TRBD2 (5 bases each). Trimming shortened V by 7 bases and J by 10 bases, and 14 bases separated the two germline ends. This CDR3 region has 12 residues. The chain's CDR3 is CASTISGGEQFF. Here the CDR3 DNA reads TGTGCCAGCACAATTAGTGGGGGAGAGCAGTTCTTC.

The chain uses TRBV20-1 and TRBJ1-1; 9 bases fit TRBD1. Germline V CDR1 and CDR2: DFQATT, SNEGSKA (reference sequence). This CDR3 has 18 residues. V dropped 0 bases and J dropped 5; count of bases not matched to a gene: 16. The CDR3 DNA follows: TGCAGTGCTAGAGACTACCCTTACATACAGGGGGCGAGGACTGAAGCTTTCTTT. Translated: CSARDYPYIQGARTEAFF.

The chain has TRBV29-1 and TRBJ2-1; perhaps TRBD2 as D (6 bases). The CDR3 sequence is 16 residues long. V was pared by 0 bases and J by 3 bases, with 15 bases between. The germline CDR1 and CDR2 sequences are SQVTM and ANQGSEA. The CDR3 region is CSVEDPRREVYNEQFF. CDR3 coding DNA: TGCAGCGTTGAAGATCCGCGGAGGGAGGTCTACAATGAGCAGTTCTTC.

The chain combines TRBV29-1 with TRBJ2-3; 8 nucleotides match TRBD2. From germline, CDR1 is SQVTM and CDR2 ANQGSEA. V dropped 1 base and J dropped 3; count of bases not matched to a gene: 3. The CDR3 runs 14 residues. The CDR3 spells CSVEGAGATDTQYF. Written as DNA, the CDR3 is TGCAGCGTTGAAGGAGCGGGGGCAACAGATACGCAGTATTTT.

A note on this clonotype: The junction does not match germline at one end; this may be a read error. This sequence joins TRBV28 and TRBJ1-2; TRBD1 agrees at 12 bases. The CDR3 extends over 16 amino acids. Germline V gives CDR1 MDHEN, CDR2 SYDVKM. The chain's CDR3 is CASSPGTGGAIYGYTF. The CDR3, as DNA: TGTGCTAGCAGCCCCGGGACAGGGGGCGCGATCTATGGCTACACCTTC.

The chain links TRBV12-3 or TRBV12-4 to TRBJ2-5; D gene uncertain. The germline V and J ends were trimmed by 3 bases and 0 bases, with 8 bases remaining between them. CDR3 length equals 14 residues. CDR3 region: CASSFRVHQETQYF. CDR3 nucleotide sequence: TGTGCCAGCAGTTTCCGTGTACACCAAGAGACCCAGTACTTC.

The table lists this clonotype with many counts. This rearrangement joins TRBV19 to TRBJ1-6; weak D call: TRBD1 (5 bases). V was clipped by 1 base and J by 9 bases, with 10 bases between them. Germline loops: CDR1 LNHDA, CDR2 SQIVND (reference sequence). This CDR3 comprises 14 residues. CDR3 protein: CASSIGDRISPLHF. The CDR3, as DNA: TGTGCCAGTAGTATAGGCGACAGAATTTCACCCCTCCACTTT.

A few counts support this clonotype. The chain combines TRBV7-9 with TRBJ1-4; a possible D gene is TRBD1 (5 bases). The CDR3 sequence is 17 residues long. Germline-derived CDR1 and CDR2 are SEHNR and FQNEAQ (reference sequence). Trimming stripped 1 base from V and 0 bases from J, with 12 bases between. The chain's CDR3 is CASSLGYRKATNEKLFF. The CDR3 DNA sequence: TGTGCCAGCAGCTTAGGGTACAGGAAAGCAACTAATGAAAAACTGTTTTTT.

This rearrangement joins TRBV18 to TRBJ2-5, with 11 positions matching TRBD1. The CDR3 sequence is 18 residues long. V shed 3 bases and J 0 bases; nucleotides not matched to a gene: 9. In germline, CDR1 is KGHSH, CDR2 LQKENI. The CDR3 DNA is TGTGCCAGCTCACCCTCGGGACAGGGGGTATTCGACCAAGAGACCCAGTACTTC. This translates into CASSPSGQGVFDQETQYF.

Turning to this clonotype: A clone one base away is much larger, so this may be a read error. The chain joins TRBV7-2 to TRBJ1-5; D might be TRBD1 (5 bases). The CDR3 runs 15 residues. Per the germline V gene, CDR1 is SGHTA and CDR2 is FQGNSA. Between the trimmed V and J ends, which lost 10 bases and 3 bases, there was a span of 19 bases. CDR3 sequence (DNA): TGTGCCAACACCCCTGAAGGGGCGCTCAATCAGCCCCAGCATTTT. It yields the protein CANTPEGALNQPQHF.

In this sample, this clonotype turned up once. The chain is built from TRBV6-4 and TRBJ1-2, with 9 positions matching TRBD1. Germline V gene sequence: CDR1 MRHNA, CDR2 SNTAGT. The CDR3 covers 15 residues. Trimming cost V 4 bases and J 8 bases; bases outside gene matches: 11. CDR3 DNA: TGTGCCAGCAGTGTGGTCACAGGGGGCGCGAGGGGCTACACCTTC. It codes for CASSVVTGGARGYTF.

The V gene is TRBV6-1, the J gene TRBJ1-2; no definite D call. The V gene's germline CDR1 is MNHNS and CDR2 SASEGT. V lost 3 bases and J 6 bases, leaving 11 bases between the germline ends. The CDR3 contains 13 residues. Here the CDR3 DNA reads TGTGCCAGCAGTGAGGGCCCGCCGGATGGCTACACCTTC. This sequence encodes CASSEGPPDGYTF.

This clonotype was seen ten or more times. This chain joins TRBV29-1 and TRBJ1-2; maybe TRBD1 (6 bases). CDR1 and CDR2 (germline): SQVTM, ANQGSEA. Trimming took 7 bases from V and 5 from J, leaving 14 bases between them. This CDR3 is built from 12 residues. The chain's CDR3 is CSAREGGYGYTF. CDR3 DNA: TGCAGCGCCCGGGAAGGGGGTTATGGCTACACCTTC.

This clonotype came up a few times. This chain joins TRBV20-1 and TRBJ2-7; D perhaps matches TRBD1 (5 bases). This CDR3 contains 12 residues. Per germline, CDR1 DFQATT and CDR2 SNEGSKA (reference sequence). Trimming took 5 bases from V and 4 from J, leaving 12 bases between them. The CDR3 nucleotides read TGCAGTGCTCCCGGCAGGGAATACGAGCAGTACGTC. Translating it yields CSAPGREYEQYV.

The CDR3 reads CASSGTGFYEQYF. The CDR3 DNA reads TGTGCCAGTTCCGGGACAGGGTTCTACGAGCAGTACTTC. The chain has TRBV7-9 and TRBJ2-7; TRBD1 matches at 9 bases. Germline V gene data show CDR1 as SEHNR and CDR2 as FQNEAQ (reference sequence). V lost 9 bases to trimming and J lost 3 bases; unmatched junction nucleotides: 6. The CDR3 loop spans 13 amino acids.

The chain employs TRBV20-1 and TRBJ2-3; a weak D match, TRBD2 (6 bases). With 0 bases removed from V and 4 bases from J, the gap between germline ends came to 17 bases. The CDR3 contains 16 residues. CDR1 DFQATT and CDR2 SNEGSKA come from the germline V gene (reference sequence). The CDR3 DNA reads as TGCAGTGCTAGAGATCTGGGTGGCGGGGACGCAGATACGCAGTATTTT. The encoded protein is CSARDLGGGDADTQYF.

CDR3 residues: CASSPSGTTGAFF. The CDR3 coding sequence is TGTGCCAGCAGCCCTTCTGGGACGACGGGTGCTTTCTTT. The chain combines TRBV9 with TRBJ1-1; D might be TRBD1 (5 bases). The ends were cut back, 4 bases at V and 11 bases at J, with 18 bases in the middle. The CDR3 is 13 amino acids. Germline V lookup: CDR1 SGDLS, CDR2 YYNGEE. The variable domain in full, with the rest retrieved from reference TRBV9 and TRBJ1-1, is DSGVTQTPKHLITATGQRVTLRCSPRSGDLSVYWYQQSLDQGLQFLIQYYNGEERAKGNILERFSAQQFPDLHSELNLSSLELGDSALYFCASSPSGTTGAFFGQGTRLTVV.

This clonotype was seen ten or more times. The chain joins TRBV7-9 to TRBJ1-2, with D unclear. V lost 5 bases and J lost 8, with 12 bases in between. Germline lookup yields CDR1 SEHNR and CDR2 FQNEAQ (reference sequence). The CDR3 runs 12 residues. The CDR3 sequence: CASSPLGKGYTF. The CDR3 DNA is TGTGCCAGCAGCCCGCTCGGCAAAGGCTACACCTTC.

The chain employs TRBV7-4 and TRBJ2-7; D gene ambiguous. This CDR3 comprises 13 residues. The V and J ends lost 2 bases and 2 bases respectively, with 7 bases between them. The V gene's germline CDR1 is SGHVT and CDR2 SQSDAQ. As DNA, the CDR3 is TGTGCCAGCAGCTTACCTGGACCCTACGAGCAGTACGTC. This translates into CASSLPGPYEQYV.

The table lists this clonotype with a few counts. This chain joins TRBV12-5 and TRBJ2-1; D assignment may be TRBD1 or TRBD2 (5 bases each). The V end lost 4 bases, the J end lost 8 bases, and 18 bases lay between the germline ends. This CDR3 is 15 amino acids long. The germline gives CDR1 LGHNT, CDR2 FRNRAP. Here the CDR3 reads CASGSSRGVDDEQFF. The CDR3 DNA sequence: TGTGCTAGTGGTTCCTCTAGAGGGGTTGATGATGAGCAGTTCTTC.

V and J are TRBV6-2 or TRBV6-3 and TRBJ2-1; 13 bases are shared with TRBD2. Germline trimming cut 0 bases from V and 7 bases from J; bases unmatched to any gene: 12. The CDR3 sequence is 19 residues long. Germline values: CDR1 MNHEY, CDR2 SVGEGT. This CDR3 is CASSYSSTPGTSGDNEQFF. The CDR3 nucleotides are TGTGCCAGCAGTTACTCCTCCACGCCCGGGACTAGCGGGGATAATGAGCAGTTCTTC.

This clonotype was counted a few times. The genes are TRBV7-9 and TRBJ1-1; 7 bases are a match to TRBD1. V was pared by 7 bases and J by 8 bases, with 4 bases of the junction left unmatched. This CDR3 is built from 11 residues. Germline V gene lookup returns CDR1 SEHNR and CDR2 FQNEAQ (reference sequence). For the CDR3, the DNA is TGTGCCAGCATCGAGGACAGGGAAGCTTTCTTT. Translation gives CASIEDREAFF.